The entry below describes one TCR beta chain. This clonotype has at least ten counts. Its cognate antigen has yet to be identified. It has no much larger one-base neighbor in the sample; base qualities were not kept. Ophthalmopathy patients had moderately to severely active disease, with a Clinical Activity Score of 3 or more, a NOSPECS grade of 4 or more, and a disease duration of less than 3 months. The study excluded patients with uncontrolled infections, other autoimmune diseases, pregnancy or lactation. Diagnoses relied on clinical symptoms, serum thyroxine and TRAb, thyroid ultrasound and orbital computed tomography. Ficoll-Paque density gradient centrifugation was used to isolate PBMCs from approximately 11 ml of fresh peripheral blood. Total RNA was extracted using Trizol reagent, and RNA quality was assessed on an Agilent 2100 Bioanalyzer. Amplification of TCR beta CDR3 regions was carried out from RNA transcripts. The TCR CDR3 was subjected to a first round of RT-PCR using the HTBI primer set and the Qiagen OneStep RT-PCR kit. A second multiplex PCR round built the libraries, followed by size selection and purification. Sequencing of the libraries was done on an Illumina HiSeq2000 using paired-end 100 bp reads. The paper's processing steps were these. SOAPnuke was used to process the raw data, throwing out any read that contained adapters or uncalled bases, had a mean Phred below 15, or lacked an exact constant-primer or identifier match. COPE v1.2.5 was used to merge the high-quality paired reads, and each unique nucleotide sequence was defined as a clonotype. Clonotypes were aligned to IMGT TRBV, TRBD and TRBJ reference segments using MiTCR v1.1. Analysis was restricted to V-J combinations with a frequency above 0.0001, which covered roughly 99% of repertoires. The TCS score was defined as the ratio of F50 (clonal expansion) to E x V (chaos), calculated using BLOSUM62-based TCRdist between CDR3 peptides within each V-J. Welch's t-statistics and random forest reduced roughly 530 V-J features to roughly 13, which were used in a naive Bayes classifier (R e1071). The public reads were reanalyzed by TCRdb: fastp trimming at Q25, MiXCR alignment, in-frame beta chains only. Rows with one shared CDR3 protein collapse into an entry with the most common genes and DNA. In this record, the V and J calls reflect TCRdb's handling and not the investigators' own analysis. The sample data list nearly 600,000 distinct CDR3 sequences, and 11% to 15% of these were observed just once. The top ten clonotypes cover over 6% of the sample.

The data were taken from a study of T cells in Graves' hyperthyroidism and ophthalmopathy (dated by TCRdb to between 2018 and 2021). For the wider study: Peripheral blood was sampled at the time of initial diagnosis, prior to any treatment. Whether ophthalmopathy could be predicted prospectively was tested in an independent validation cohort made up of under 20 hyperthyroidism patients plus 17 patients who later progressed to ophthalmopathy. TCR Vbeta CDR3 sequencing of 130 to 150 peripheral blood samples (under 45 ophthalmopathy, about 75 hyperthyroidism and roughly 17 progressor patients) is reported in the paper. To identify distinguishing TCR V-J signatures, a discovery cohort of 90 to 100 patients was used, comprising some 45 with Graves' ophthalmopathy and approximately 58 with stable Graves' hyperthyroidism. For training and testing, the 100 or so patients in the discovery cohort were randomly divided in a 7:3 ratio. After sampling, hyperthyroidism patients received methimazole starting at 30 mg daily, and ophthalmopathy patients received high-dose intravenous methylprednisolone. The study also compared thyroid tissue and blood T-cell repertoires from a handful of Graves' hyperthyroidism patients. What the research found in general, with its limitations: No statistical method was used to set the sample size in advance, and investigators knew the group allocation. Most expanded thyroid clonotypes (frequency above 0.001) were also detected in blood, suggesting blood repertoires may reflect thyroid immune responses. A model built on a 13 V-J signature distinguished ophthalmopathy from stable hyperthyroidism, reaching around 87% sensitivity and around 82% specificity in cross-validation and 80%/75% in testing. In validation, progression to ophthalmopathy was predicted by the model with 70.59% sensitivity and around 76% specificity, a median of 6.5 months before onset.

V trim: 3 bases; J trim: 6 bases; unmatched bases: 4. The CDR3, from cysteine to phenylalanine, totals 14 residues. Kept here is only the CDR3 DNA, which spans 42 bases and is read in frame from base 1. CDR1 and CDR2, looked up from the germline V gene, are SGDLS and YYNGEE. The material sequenced was blood. The TCR originated in a woman aged 18-29 years with Graves' ophthalmopathy. The chain joins TRBV9 to TRBJ2-7; 12 nucleotides in the junction match TRBD2. This receptor carries the CDR3 CASSAGLAGIEQYF. At the DNA level, the sequence is TGTGCCAGCAGCGCCGGACTAGCGGGAATCGAGCAGTACTTC.